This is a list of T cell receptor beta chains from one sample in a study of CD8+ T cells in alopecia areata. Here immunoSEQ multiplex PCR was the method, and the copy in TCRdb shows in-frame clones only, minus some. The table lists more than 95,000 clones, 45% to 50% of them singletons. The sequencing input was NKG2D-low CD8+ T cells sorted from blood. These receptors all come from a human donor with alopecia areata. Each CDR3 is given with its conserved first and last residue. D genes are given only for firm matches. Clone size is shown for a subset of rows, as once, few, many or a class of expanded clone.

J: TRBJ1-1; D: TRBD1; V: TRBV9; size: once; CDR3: CASSGDRGAFF; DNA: TGTGCCAGCAGCGGGGACAGGGGAGCTTTCTTT
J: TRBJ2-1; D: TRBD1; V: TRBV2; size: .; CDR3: CASSRTGGSNEQFF; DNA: TGTGCCAGCAGTAGGACAGGGGGCTCCAATGAGCAGTTCTTC
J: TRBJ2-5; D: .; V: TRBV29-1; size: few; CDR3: CSVEDSLAQETQYF; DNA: TGCAGCGTTGAGGACAGCCTGGCCCAAGAGACCCAGTACTTC
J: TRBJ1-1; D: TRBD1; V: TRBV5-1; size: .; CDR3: CASSLDGGTANTEAFF; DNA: TGCGCCAGCAGCTTGGATGGGGGGACAGCGAACACTGAAGCTTTCTTT
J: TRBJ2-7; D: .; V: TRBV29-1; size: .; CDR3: CSVEDAVGLGEQHF; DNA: TGCAGCGTTGAGGACGCAGTGGGTCTGGGGGAGCAGCACTTC
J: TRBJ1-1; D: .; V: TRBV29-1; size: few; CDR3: CSVRDTEAFF; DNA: TGCAGCGTGAGAGACACTGAAGCTTTCTTT
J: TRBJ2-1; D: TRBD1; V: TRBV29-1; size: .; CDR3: CSVEGQLGPYNEQFF; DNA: TGCAGCGTTGAGGGACAGCTGGGACCCTACAATGAGCAGTTCTTC
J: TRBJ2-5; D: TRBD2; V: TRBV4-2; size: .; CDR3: CASSQDGAGGQETQYF; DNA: TGTGCCAGCAGCCAAGATGGAGCGGGGGGGCAAGAGACCCAGTACTTC
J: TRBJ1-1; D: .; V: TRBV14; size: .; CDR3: CASSQDSYGIPEAFF; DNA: TGTGCCAGCAGCCAAGATTCATATGGGATCCCTGAAGCTTTCTTT
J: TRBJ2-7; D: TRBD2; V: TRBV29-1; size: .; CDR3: CSVESGGAAYEQYF; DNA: TGCAGCGTTGAATCCGGGGGGGCCGCCTACGAGCAGTACTTC